One sample yielded the 2 T cell receptor beta chains listed below, sequenced in a study of cytomegalovirus exposure and HLA in healthy donors. Researchers ran the PCR with 60 Vbeta and 13 Jbeta primers. The method was immunoSEQ multiplex PCR; TCRdb's version includes in-frame clones alone and lacks a portion of them. The sample contains approximately 160,000 clones, 80% to 85% of which appear only once. Source material: PBMCs. These receptors came from a man in his fifties in good health and CMV-seropositive.

This clone was observed once. The J gene is TRBJ2-7, the V gene TRBV29-1; 7 bases agree with TRBD1. The CDR3 has 14 amino acids. The V segment lost 6 bases and the J segment 1 base; nucleotides outside the gene matches: 9. CDR1 is SQVTM and CDR2 is ANQGSEA in the germline V gene. CDR3 amino acids: CSVQPGQPSYEQYF. DNA for the CDR3: TGCAGCGTACAACCGGGACAGCCATCCTACGAGCAGTACTTC.

The V gene is TRBV9, the J gene TRBJ2-7; 8 nucleotides line up with TRBD1. The CDR3 has 14 residues. Germline lookup yields CDR1 SGDLS and CDR2 YYNGEE. J lost 7 bases, V lost 0 bases, and 6 bases had no gene match. The CDR3 DNA reads as TGTGCCAGCAGCGTAGCGACAGGGGCTGGGGAGCAGTACTTC. This gives the protein CASSVATGAGEQYF.